The clone carrying this T cell receptor beta chain was detected once. Its specificity is unknown. The sample belongs to a study of shared clonotypes between healthy human individuals. Trimming pared 4 bases from V and 9 bases from J, leaving 16 bases between. This CDR3 is built from 13 residues. Germline CDR1 SQVTM, CDR2 ANQGSEA. Each PCR replicate from the sorted subsets contained around 0.2 ug DNA, which is tens of thousands of T cell genomes. Libraries were prepared by immunoSEQ multiplex PCR; TCRdb keeps only in-frame clonotypes and omits some of them. The table lists more than 2 million clones, roughly 95% of them singletons, with 0.1% to 0.15% in the top ten. Whole-study results and caveats: Shared clonotypes: 4.5% to 5% naive CD4, around 4% naive CD8, roughly 2.4% memory CD4, over 0.3% memory CD8.

The source is a man between 18 and 35 years old in good health. The rearrangement uses TRBV29-1 and TRBJ2-1, with a tentative D call TRBD2 (5 bases). What was sequenced was naive CD4+ T cells sorted from blood. Subset: CD45RA+ positively selected. CDR3 nucleotides: TGCAGCGTTGCTTCGCTAGCCGAACGTGAGCAGTTCTTC. Encoded protein: CSVASLAEREQFF.